This T cell receptor beta chain was sequenced in a study of graft-versus-host responses after intestinal transplantation. At the level of the study: Following induction with anti-thymocyte globulin, all recipients were given tacrolimus and steroids for about three years.

Generated by immunoSEQ multiplex PCR, the TCRdb table keeps only in-frame clones and is missing some. The repertoire holds 50,000 to 75,000 clones, with 94% as singletons. Concerning this clone itself: The target antigen is unknown.

Whole-study results and caveats: Recipient marrow held GvH clones, some first seen in ileum or blood. Individuals carrying graft-donor T cell macrochimerism showed high graft-versus-host to host-versus-graft clonal ratios in allografts.

This CDR3 spans 17 amino acids. V dropped 2 bases and J dropped 4; count of bases not matched to a gene: 8. Germline lookup yields CDR1 LGHNA and CDR2 YNFKEQ. This sample comprised unstimulated CD4+ T cells sorted from spleen or lymph node cells, obtained before transplant. This chain joins TRBV4-2 and TRBJ2-3; 11 bases agree with TRBD2. This receptor was taken from a human donor who was the organ donor for an intestinal transplant. The CDR3 reads CASSQLAGGLGPDTQYF. CDR3 coding DNA: TGTGCCAGCAGCCAACTAGCGGGGGGCCTAGGACCAGATACGCAGTATTTT.